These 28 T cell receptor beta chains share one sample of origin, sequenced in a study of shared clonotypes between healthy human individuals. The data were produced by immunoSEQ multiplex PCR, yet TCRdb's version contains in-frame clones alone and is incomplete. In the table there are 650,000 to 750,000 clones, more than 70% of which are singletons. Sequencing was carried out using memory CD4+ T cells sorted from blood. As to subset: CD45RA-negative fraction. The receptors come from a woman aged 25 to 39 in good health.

CDR3 DNA: TGTGCCAGCAGCTCCGGGACAGGGGGAGCCTATGGCTACACCTTC. It specifies CASSSGTGGAYGYTF. V is TRBV6-5 and J is TRBJ1-2; 11 bases agree with TRBD1. Per germline, CDR1 MNHEY and CDR2 SVGAGI. This CDR3 spans 15 amino acids. The junction had 7 bases not matched to a gene; V was cut back by 6 bases and J by 4 bases.

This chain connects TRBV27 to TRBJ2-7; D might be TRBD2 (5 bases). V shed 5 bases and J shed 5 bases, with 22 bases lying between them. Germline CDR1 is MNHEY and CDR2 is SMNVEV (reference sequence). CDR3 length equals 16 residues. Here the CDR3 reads CASSPTQLGARNEQYF. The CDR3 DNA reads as TGTGCCAGCAGTCCAACCCAACTAGGCGCTAGGAACGAGCAGTACTTC.

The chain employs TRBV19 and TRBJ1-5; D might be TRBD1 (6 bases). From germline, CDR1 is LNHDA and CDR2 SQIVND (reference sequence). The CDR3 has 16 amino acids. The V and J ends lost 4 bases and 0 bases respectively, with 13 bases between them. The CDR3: CASSTDRYYSNQPQHF. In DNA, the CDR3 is TGTGCCAGTAGTACGGACAGATACTATAGCAATCAGCCCCAGCATTTT.

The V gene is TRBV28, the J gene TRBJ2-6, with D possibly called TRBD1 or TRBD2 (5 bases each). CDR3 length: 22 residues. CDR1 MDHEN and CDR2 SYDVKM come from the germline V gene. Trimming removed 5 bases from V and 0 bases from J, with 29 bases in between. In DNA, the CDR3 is TGTGCCAGCAGTGGATACGGGACGGGTGTTTTATCTGGGAGCTCTGGGGCCAACGTCCTGACTTTC. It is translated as CASSGYGTGVLSGSSGANVLTF.

Here the CDR3 DNA reads TGTGCCAGCAGTGCTCAGGGTACCGGGGAGCTGTTTTTT. Encoded protein: CASSAQGTGELFF. This chain links TRBV28 with TRBJ2-2, with D possibly being TRBD1 (5 bases). Looked up from germline, CDR1 is MDHEN and CDR2 is SYDVKM. V was pared by 5 bases and J by 5 bases, with 9 bases between. There are 13 residues in the CDR3.

The chain's CDR3 is CASREDRGTDTQYF. CDR3 nucleotide sequence: TGTGCCAGCAGGGAGGACAGGGGCACAGATACGCAGTATTTT. The chain recombines TRBV27 with TRBJ2-3; TRBD1 agrees at 8 bases. Germline CDR1 reads MNHEY; CDR2 reads SMNVEV (reference sequence). The junction had 3 bases not matched to a gene; V was cut back by 6 bases and J by 1 base. CDR3 length: 14 amino acids.

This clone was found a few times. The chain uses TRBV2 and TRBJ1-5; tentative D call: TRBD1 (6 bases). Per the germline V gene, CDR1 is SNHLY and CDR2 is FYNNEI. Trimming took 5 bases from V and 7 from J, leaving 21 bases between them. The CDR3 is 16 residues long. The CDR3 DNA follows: TGTGCCAGCAGTATATCGGGGGCGCTGAGCCCCCAGCCCCAGCATTTT. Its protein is CASSISGALSPQPQHF.

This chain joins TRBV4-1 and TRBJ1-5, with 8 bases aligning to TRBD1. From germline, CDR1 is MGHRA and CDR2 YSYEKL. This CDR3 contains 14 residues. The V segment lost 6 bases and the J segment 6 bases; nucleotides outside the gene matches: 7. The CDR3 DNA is TGCGCCAGCAGTCCAGGGGGCGCGGGTCAGCCCCAGCATTTT. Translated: CASSPGGAGQPQHF.

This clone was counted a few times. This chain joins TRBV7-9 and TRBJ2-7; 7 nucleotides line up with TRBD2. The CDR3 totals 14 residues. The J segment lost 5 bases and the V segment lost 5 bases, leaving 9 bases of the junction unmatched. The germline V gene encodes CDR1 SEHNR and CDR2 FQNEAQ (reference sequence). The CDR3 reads CASSPRGGVHEQYF. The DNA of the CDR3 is TGTGCCAGCAGCCCCCGCGGGGGAGTCCACGAGCAGTACTTC.

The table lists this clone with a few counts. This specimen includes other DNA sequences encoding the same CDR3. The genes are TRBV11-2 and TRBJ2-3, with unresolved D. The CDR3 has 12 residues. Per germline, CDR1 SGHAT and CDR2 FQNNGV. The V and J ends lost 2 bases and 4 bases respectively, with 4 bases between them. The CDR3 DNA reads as TGTGCCAGCAGCTTATCCGCAGATACGCAGTATTTT. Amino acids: CASSLSADTQYF.

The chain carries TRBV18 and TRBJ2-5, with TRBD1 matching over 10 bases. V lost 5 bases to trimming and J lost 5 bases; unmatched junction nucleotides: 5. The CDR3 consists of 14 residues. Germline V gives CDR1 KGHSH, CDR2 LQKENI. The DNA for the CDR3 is TGTGCCAGCTCATTGACAGGGGGCCGGGAGACCCAGTACTTC. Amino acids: CASSLTGGRETQYF.

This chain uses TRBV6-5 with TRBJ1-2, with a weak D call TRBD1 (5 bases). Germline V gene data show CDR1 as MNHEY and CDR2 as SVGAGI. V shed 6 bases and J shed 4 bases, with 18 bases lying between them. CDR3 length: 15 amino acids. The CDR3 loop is CASRAGTSSSYGYTF. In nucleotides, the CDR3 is TGTGCCAGCAGAGCCGGGACCTCGTCTTCCTATGGCTACACCTTC.

The DNA for the CDR3 is TGCGCCAGCAGCCAGAGGACTAGCGACTACACGAACACCGGGGAGCTGTTTTTT. Translated: CASSQRTSDYTNTGELFF. The V call is TRBV4-1, the J call TRBJ2-2, with TRBD2 matching over 9 bases. The CDR3 extends over 18 amino acids. The V segment lost 3 bases and the J segment 0 bases; nucleotides outside the gene matches: 8. Per germline, CDR1 MGHRA and CDR2 YSYEKL.

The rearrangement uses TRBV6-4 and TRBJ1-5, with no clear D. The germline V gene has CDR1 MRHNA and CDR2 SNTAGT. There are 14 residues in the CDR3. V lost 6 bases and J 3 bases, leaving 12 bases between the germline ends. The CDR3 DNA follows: TGTGCCAGCAGGGTTACCTTGATCAATCAGCCCCAGCATTTT. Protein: CASRVTLINQPQHF.

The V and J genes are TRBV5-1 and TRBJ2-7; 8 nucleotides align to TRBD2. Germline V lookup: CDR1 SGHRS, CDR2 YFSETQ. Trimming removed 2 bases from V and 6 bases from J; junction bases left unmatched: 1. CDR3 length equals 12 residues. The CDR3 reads CASSFGGAEQYF. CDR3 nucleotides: TGCGCCAGCAGCTTCGGGGGGGCCGAGCAGTACTTC.

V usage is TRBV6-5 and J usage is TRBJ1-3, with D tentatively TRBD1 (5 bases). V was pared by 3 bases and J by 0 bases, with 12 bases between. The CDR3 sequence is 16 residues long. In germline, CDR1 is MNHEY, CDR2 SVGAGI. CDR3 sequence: CASSYGPGDSGNTIYF. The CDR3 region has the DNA TGTGCCAGCAGTTATGGTCCGGGGGACTCTGGAAACACCATATATTTT.

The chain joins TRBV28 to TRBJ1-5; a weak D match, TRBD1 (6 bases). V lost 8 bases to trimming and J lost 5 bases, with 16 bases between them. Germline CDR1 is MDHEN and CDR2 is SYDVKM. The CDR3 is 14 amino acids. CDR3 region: CASAPRGGYQPQHF. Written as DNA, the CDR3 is TGTGCCAGCGCCCCAAGAGGGGGTTATCAGCCCCAGCATTTT. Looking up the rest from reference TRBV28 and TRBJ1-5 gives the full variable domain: DVKVTQSSRYLVKRTGEKVFLECVQDMDHENMFWYRQDPGLGLRLIYFSYDVKMKEKGDIPEGYSVSREKKERFSLILESASTNQTSMYLCASAPRGGYQPQHFGDGTRLSIL.

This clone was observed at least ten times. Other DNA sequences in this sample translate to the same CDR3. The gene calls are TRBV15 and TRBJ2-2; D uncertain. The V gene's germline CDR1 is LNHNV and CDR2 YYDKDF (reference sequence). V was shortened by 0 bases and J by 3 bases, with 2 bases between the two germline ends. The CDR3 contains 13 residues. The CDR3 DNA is TGTGCCACCAGCAGAGAGTACACCGGGGAGCTGTTTTTT. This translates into CATSREYTGELFF. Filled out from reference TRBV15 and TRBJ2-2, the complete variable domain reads DAMVIQNPRYQVTQFGKPVTLSCSQTLNHNVMYWYQQKSSQAPKLLFHYYDKDFNNEADTPDNFQSRRPNTSFCFLDIRSPGLGDTAMYLCATSREYTGELFFGEGSRLTVL.

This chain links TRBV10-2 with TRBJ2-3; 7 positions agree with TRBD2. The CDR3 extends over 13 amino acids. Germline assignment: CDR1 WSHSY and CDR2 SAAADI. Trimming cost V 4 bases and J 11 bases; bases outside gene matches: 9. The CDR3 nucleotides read TGCGCCAGCAGTGTAAGCGGGGATGAGGTGCAGTATTTT. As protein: CASSVSGDEVQYF.

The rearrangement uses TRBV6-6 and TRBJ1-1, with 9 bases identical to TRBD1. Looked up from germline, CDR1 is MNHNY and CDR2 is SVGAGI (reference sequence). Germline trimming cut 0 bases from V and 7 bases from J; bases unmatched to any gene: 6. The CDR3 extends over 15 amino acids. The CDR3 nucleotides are TGTGCCAGCAGTTACTCAGTCCGGGACAGGGATGAAGCTTTCTTT. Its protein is CASSYSVRDRDEAFF.

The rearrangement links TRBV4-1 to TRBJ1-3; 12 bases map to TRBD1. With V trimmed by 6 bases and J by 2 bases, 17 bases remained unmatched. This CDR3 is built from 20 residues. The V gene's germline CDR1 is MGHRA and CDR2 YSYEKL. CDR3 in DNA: TGCGCCAGCAGTCCCGACAGCCGGGACAGGGGGCGAGTCACTGGAAACACCATATATTTT. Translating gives CASSPDSRDRGRVTGNTIYF.

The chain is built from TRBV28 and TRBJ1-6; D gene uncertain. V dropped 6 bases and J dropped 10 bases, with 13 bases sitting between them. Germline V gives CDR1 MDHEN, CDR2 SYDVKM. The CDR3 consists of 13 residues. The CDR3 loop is CASSLGLLSPLHF. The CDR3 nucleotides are TGTGCCAGCAGCCTCGGGCTTCTGTCACCCCTCCACTTT.

CDR3 region: CASSYHRSGGELFF. The DNA of the CDR3 is TGTGCCAGCAGTTACCATCGGTCAGGCGGGGAGCTGTTTTTT. The rearrangement joins TRBV6-5 to TRBJ2-2, with no clear D. The ends were cut back, 2 bases at V and 7 bases at J, with 11 bases in the middle. The germline V gene has CDR1 MNHEY and CDR2 SVGAGI. The CDR3 is made up of 14 amino acids.

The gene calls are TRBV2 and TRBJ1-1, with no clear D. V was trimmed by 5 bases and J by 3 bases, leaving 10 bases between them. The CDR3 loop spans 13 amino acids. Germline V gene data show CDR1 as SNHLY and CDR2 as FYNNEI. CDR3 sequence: CASSPDEYTEAFF. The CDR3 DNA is TGTGCCAGCAGTCCCGATGAATACACTGAAGCTTTCTTT.

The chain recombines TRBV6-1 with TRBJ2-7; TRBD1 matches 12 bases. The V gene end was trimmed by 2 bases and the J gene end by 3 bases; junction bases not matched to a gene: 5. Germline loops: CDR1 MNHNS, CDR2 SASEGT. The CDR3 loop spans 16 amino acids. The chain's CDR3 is CASSEMGTGGRYEQYF. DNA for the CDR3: TGTGCCAGCAGTGAAATGGGGACAGGGGGCCGCTACGAGCAGTACTTC.

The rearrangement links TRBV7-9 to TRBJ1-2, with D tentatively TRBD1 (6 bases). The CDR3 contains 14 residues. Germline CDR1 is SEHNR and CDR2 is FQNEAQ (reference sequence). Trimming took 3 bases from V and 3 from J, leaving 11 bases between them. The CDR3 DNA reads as TGTGCCAGCAGCTTTCGAGGGGGAGACTATGGCTACACCTTC. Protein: CASSFRGGDYGYTF.

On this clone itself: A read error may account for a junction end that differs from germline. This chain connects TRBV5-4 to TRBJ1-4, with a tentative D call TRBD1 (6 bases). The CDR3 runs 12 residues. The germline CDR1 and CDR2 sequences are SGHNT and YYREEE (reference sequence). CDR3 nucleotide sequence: TGTGCCAGCAGCTCCGGGCCGGGACACAACGTTTTT. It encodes CASSSGPGHNVF.

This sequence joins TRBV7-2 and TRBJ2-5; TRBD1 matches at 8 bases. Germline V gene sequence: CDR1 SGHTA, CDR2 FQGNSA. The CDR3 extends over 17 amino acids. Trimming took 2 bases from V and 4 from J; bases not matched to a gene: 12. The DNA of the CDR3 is TGTGCCAGCAGCTTACTCTGGACAGGGAAACTTCGAGAGACCCAGTACTTC. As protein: CASSLLWTGKLRETQYF. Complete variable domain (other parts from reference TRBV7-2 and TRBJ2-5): GAGVSQSPSNKVTEKGKDVELRCDPISGHTALYWYRQSLGQGLEFLIYFQGNSAPDKSGLPSDRFSAERTGGSVSTLTIQRTQQEDSAVYLCASSLLWTGKLRETQYFGPGTRLLVL.